Below, 29 T cell receptor beta chains from the same sample are listed, as sequenced in a study of cytomegalovirus exposure and HLA in healthy donors. Primers included in the PCR were 60 Vbeta and 13 Jbeta primers. The protocol was immunoSEQ multiplex PCR, while the TCRdb copy is restricted to in-frame clones and leaves out a portion. Of more than 95,000 clones in the sample, approximately 72% are singletons; the top ten hold around 3.1%. The sequencing sample was made of PBMCs. The receptors were sampled from a female donor in good health and CMV-seropositive.

The V gene is TRBV7-2, the J gene TRBJ2-5; TRBD1 matches at 7 bases. CDR3 length equals 14 residues. Germline assignment: CDR1 SGHTA and CDR2 FQGNSA. After removal of 4 bases from V and 1 base from J, the junction contained 3 bases not matched to a gene. The CDR3 region has the DNA TGTGCCAGCAGCTCACAGGGGACCCAAGAGACCCAGTACTTC. Translated: CASSSQGTQETQYF.

The rearrangement joins TRBV4-1 to TRBJ2-7; 10 bases agree with TRBD1. The germline CDR1 and CDR2 sequences are MGHRA and YSYEKL. This CDR3 is 15 amino acids long. V was pared by 4 bases and J by 1 base, with 4 bases of the junction left unmatched. CDR3 DNA: TGCGCCAGCAGCCCGGGACAGGGGAGGTCCTACGAGCAGTACTTC. It codes for CASSPGQGRSYEQYF.

The chain uses TRBV5-4 and TRBJ2-6, with 7 positions matching TRBD1. The junction had 2 bases not matched to a gene; V was cut back by 0 bases and J by 2 bases. The CDR3 runs to 16 residues. Germline CDR1 is SGHNT and CDR2 is YYREEE (reference sequence). CDR3 amino acids: CASSLVQGAGANVLTF. The CDR3 nucleotides read TGTGCCAGCAGCTTGGTCCAGGGGGCTGGGGCCAACGTCCTGACTTTC.

The DNA of the CDR3 is TGTGCCAGCAGCCGATCGTCTGGGGACATGAAGTTCTTC. Translation: CASSRSSGDMKFF. The chain uses TRBV7-2 and TRBJ2-1, with a tentative D call TRBD1 (6 bases). The CDR3 runs to 13 residues. V lost 5 bases and J lost 14, with 19 bases in between. Germline CDR1 is SGHTA and CDR2 is FQGNSA.

This clone has more than one count but fewer than ten. The gene calls are TRBV7-8 and TRBJ1-1; 7 bases match TRBD1. V gave up 6 bases and J gave up 11 bases; unmatched junction bases: 3. The CDR3 covers 10 residues. The V gene's germline CDR1 is SGHVS and CDR2 FQNEAQ. This CDR3 reads CASRGGWAFF. The CDR3 DNA is TGTGCCAGCAGAGGGGGCTGGGCTTTCTTT.

This chain joins TRBV6-1 and TRBJ2-3, with 7 bases matching TRBD1. CDR3 length equals 17 residues. The V gene end was trimmed by 3 bases and the J gene end by 2 bases; junction bases not matched to a gene: 11. Germline CDR1 is MNHNS and CDR2 is SASEGT. CDR3 coding DNA: TGTGCCAGCAGTGACGGCTCCCGGGACAGATACACAGATACGCAGTATTTT. It is translated as CASSDGSRDRYTDTQYF.

V is TRBV7-8 and J is TRBJ2-1, with 8 bases fitting TRBD2. CDR1 and CDR2 from the germline V gene are SGHVS and FQNEAQ. This CDR3 has 15 residues. V shed 2 bases, J shed 2 bases, and the junction held 2 bases outside the gene matches. The CDR3 sequence: CASSLSGLAYNEQFF. The CDR3 DNA is TGTGCCAGCAGCTTATCGGGACTAGCCTACAATGAGCAGTTCTTC.

The chain is built from TRBV29-1 and TRBJ2-7; tentative D call: TRBD1 (6 bases). CDR1 is SQVTM and CDR2 is ANQGSEA in the germline V gene. Trimming cost V 6 bases and J 3 bases, with 18 bases left between them. This CDR3 contains 14 residues. CDR3: CSVIAWGRVYEQYF. The CDR3 DNA follows: TGCAGCGTGATCGCTTGGGGGCGAGTCTACGAGCAGTACTTC.

This clone has more than one count but fewer than ten. The chain combines TRBV4-3 with TRBJ2-2, with 7 bases identical to TRBD1. V was pared by 4 bases and J by 4 bases, with 6 bases of the junction left unmatched. The CDR3 spans 15 residues. Germline V gene lookup returns CDR1 LGHNA and CDR2 YSLEER. The DNA of the CDR3 is TGCGCCAGCAGCCCTAGACAGGGTTTCACCGGGGAGCTGTTTTTT. It encodes CASSPRQGFTGELFF.

This chain uses TRBV4-2 with TRBJ1-1, with D uncertain. The CDR3 covers 16 residues. Trimming removed 0 bases at V and 0 bases at J, with 11 bases between. Looked up from germline, CDR1 is LGHNA and CDR2 is YNFKEQ. CDR3 residues: CASSQELAGMNTEAFF. DNA of the CDR3: TGTGCCAGCAGCCAAGAATTGGCAGGTATGAACACTGAAGCTTTCTTT.

This clone was detected only a few times. The chain combines TRBV18 with TRBJ2-1; TRBD2 matches at 7 bases. The length of the CDR3 is 14 residues. Germline lookup yields CDR1 KGHSH and CDR2 LQKENI. After removal of 3 bases from V and 4 bases from J, the junction contained 3 bases not matched to a gene. The CDR3 sequence: CASSPLAEYNEQFF. CDR3 DNA: TGTGCCAGCTCACCTCTAGCGGAATACAATGAGCAGTTCTTC.

This clone was seen only a few times. V gene TRBV28 combines with J gene TRBJ2-7, with 8 bases matching TRBD1. CDR1 and CDR2 (germline): MDHEN, SYDVKM. The CDR3 sequence is 13 residues long. Unmatched junction bases numbered 1, after V lost 3 bases and J lost 3 bases. CDR3 nucleotides: TGTGCCAGCAGTTTTGACAGGGGCTACGAGCAGTACTTC. As protein: CASSFDRGYEQYF.

This chain connects TRBV4-3 to TRBJ2-2; D may be TRBD1 (7 bases). Germline values: CDR1 LGHNA, CDR2 YSLEER. This CDR3 spans 15 amino acids. The ends were cut back, 2 bases at V and 4 bases at J, with 11 bases in the middle. The CDR3 DNA reads TGCGCCAGCAGCCAAAGCCAGGGGGGCACCGGGGAGCTGTTTTTT. Amino acids: CASSQSQGGTGELFF.

This chain connects TRBV10-1 to TRBJ2-4; TRBD1 aligns across 7 bases. V was pared by 5 bases and J by 3 bases, with 7 bases of the junction left unmatched. This CDR3 is built from 15 residues. CDR1 is WNHNN and CDR2 is SYGVQD in the germline V gene (reference sequence). CDR3 sequence reads: CASSPSTGSKNIQYF. The CDR3 DNA reads as TGCGCCAGCAGTCCATCGACAGGGAGCAAAAACATTCAGTACTTC.

The J gene is TRBJ1-2, the V gene TRBV7-9; weak D call: TRBD1 (5 bases). The CDR3 consists of 15 residues. The V end was cut by 2 bases, the J end by 4 bases, with 14 bases between. Germline-derived CDR1 and CDR2 are SEHNR and FQNEAQ (reference sequence). The CDR3 DNA follows: TGTGCCAGCAGCTTAAGGGCCAGGGAGGGCTATGGCTACACCTTC. Encoded protein: CASSLRAREGYGYTF.

The chain links TRBV30 to TRBJ2-2; D might be TRBD1 (6 bases). V lost 0 bases to trimming and J lost 5 bases, with 7 bases between them. The germline gives CDR1 GTSNPN, CDR2 SVGIG (reference sequence). The CDR3 length is 13 residues. This chain's CDR3 is CAWSVRGTGELFF. In DNA form, the CDR3 reads TGTGCCTGGAGTGTAAGGGGGACCGGGGAGCTGTTTTTT. Using reference TRBV30 and TRBJ2-2 for the parts outside the CDR3, the full variable domain is SQTIHQWPATLVQPVGSPLSLECTVEGTSNPNLYWYRQAAGRGLQLLFYSVGIGQISSEVPQNLSASRPQDRQFILSSKKLLLSDSGFYLCAWSVRGTGELFFGEGSRLTVL.

The chain links TRBV19 to TRBJ1-1, with 7 bases identical to TRBD1. CDR3 length: 16 residues. Germline V gene sequence: CDR1 LNHDA, CDR2 SQIVND (reference sequence). V lost 3 bases to trimming and J lost 1 base; unmatched junction nucleotides: 8. In DNA, the CDR3 is TGTGCCAGTAGTATGATTACAGGGGCAGGGAACACTGAAGCTTTCTTT. This gives the protein CASSMITGAGNTEAFF.

The rearrangement uses TRBV15 and TRBJ1-6, with D possibly matching TRBD1 (5 bases). This CDR3 is built from 15 residues. Germline CDR1 LNHNV, CDR2 YYDKDF (reference sequence). V was trimmed by 1 base and J by 8 bases, leaving 12 bases between them. This CDR3 is CATSRVRGRDSPLHF. The DNA of the CDR3 is TGTGCCACCAGCAGAGTTAGGGGTCGGGATTCACCCCTCCACTTT.

By sample fraction, this clone is medium-sized. The CDR3 here is CASSVGPQGRSGYTF. In nucleotides, the CDR3 is TGTGCCAGCAGCGTAGGCCCTCAGGGGCGAAGTGGCTACACCTTC. This chain uses TRBV9 with TRBJ1-2; D perhaps matches TRBD1 (6 bases). The CDR3 runs to 15 residues. V lost 0 bases and J 7 bases, leaving 16 bases between the germline ends. Germline V lookup: CDR1 SGDLS, CDR2 YYNGEE.

The V gene is TRBV2, the J gene TRBJ2-1; 7 nucleotides line up with TRBD2. Germline trimming cut 8 bases from V and 5 bases from J; bases unmatched to any gene: 12. Germline CDR1 SNHLY, CDR2 FYNNEI. This CDR3 comprises 15 residues. The CDR3 DNA reads TGTGCCAGCTCTCTAGGACGCCTAGCGGACAATGAGCAGTTCTTC. Translating gives CASSLGRLADNEQFF.

A few counts support this clone. The chain joins TRBV5-6 to TRBJ1-2; 9 positions match TRBD1. The length of the CDR3 is 15 residues. V shed 2 bases and J 6 bases; nucleotides not matched to a gene: 8. The germline gives CDR1 SGHDT, CDR2 YYEEEE. In DNA form, the CDR3 reads TGTGCCAGCAGCTTCCGTTCGACAGGGGGTAATGGCTACACCTTC. Residues: CASSFRSTGGNGYTF.

The chain uses TRBV28 and TRBJ1-4; TRBD1 matches 8 bases. The CDR3 consists of 13 residues. Germline lookup yields CDR1 MDHEN and CDR2 SYDVKM. V was clipped by 9 bases and J by 13 bases; unmatched bases: 13. The CDR3 bases are TGTGCCAGTCTTCCCAGGCAGGGGGCCGGACTGTTTTTT. Translated, it gives CASLPRQGAGLFF.

The CDR3 DNA follows: TGTGCCAGCAGTGGGACTAGCGGCACCTACGAGCAGTACTTC. It yields the protein CASSGTSGTYEQYF. The chain uses TRBV6-1 and TRBJ2-7; 10 nucleotides line up with TRBD2. Unmatched junction bases numbered 2, after V lost 4 bases and J lost 2 bases. The length of the CDR3 is 14 residues. Germline values: CDR1 MNHNS, CDR2 SASEGT.

V and J are TRBV9 and TRBJ1-2; D is possibly TRBD1 (6 bases). This CDR3 contains 12 residues. The V and J ends lost 3 bases and 5 bases respectively, with 8 bases between them. Germline CDR1 SGDLS, CDR2 YYNGEE. The CDR3: CASSGTVYGYTF. CDR3 nucleotide sequence: TGTGCCAGCAGCGGGACAGTTTATGGCTACACCTTC.

This clone was picked up a small number of times. This rearrangement joins TRBV2 to TRBJ2-3, with D maybe TRBD1 (6 bases). The CDR3 loop spans 14 amino acids. Trimming took 5 bases from V and 2 from J, leaving 11 bases between them. CDR1 SNHLY and CDR2 FYNNEI come from the germline V gene. The CDR3 loop is CASSRQALTDTQYF. CDR3 nucleotides: TGTGCCAGCAGTAGACAGGCCCTCACAGATACGCAGTATTTT.

The chain has TRBV6-6 and TRBJ1-1, with a weak D call TRBD1 (6 bases). V was cut by 2 bases and J by 0 bases, with 10 bases left in between. Germline loops: CDR1 MNHNY, CDR2 SVGAGI (reference sequence). This CDR3 comprises 15 residues. The CDR3 DNA reads TGTGCCAGCAGTTACGGGACACTAATGAACACTGAAGCTTTCTTT. Encoded protein: CASSYGTLMNTEAFF.

This chain joins TRBV4-3 and TRBJ2-3, with 12 nucleotides matching TRBD2. The CDR3 runs 20 residues. From germline, CDR1 is LGHNA and CDR2 YSLEER. The trim removed 1 base at V and 0 bases at J, leaving 11 bases unmatched. CDR3 sequence (DNA): TGCGCCAGCAGCCAAGCAATGACTAGCGGGAGCTTATCGAGCACAGATACGCAGTATTTT. Its translation: CASSQAMTSGSLSSTDTQYF.

This clone was seen just once. CDR3 residues: CASSAWTTGNTIYF. In nucleotides, the CDR3 is TGTGCCAGCAGCGCCTGGACAACTGGAAACACCATATATTTT. The V call is TRBV9, the J call TRBJ1-3, with D tentatively TRBD1 (5 bases). Germline loops: CDR1 SGDLS, CDR2 YYNGEE. V was cut by 3 bases and J by 2 bases, with 9 bases left in between. This CDR3 has 14 residues.

The rearrangement joins TRBV7-2 to TRBJ1-5; 7 positions match TRBD1. Per germline, CDR1 SGHTA and CDR2 FQGNSA. V lost 2 bases, J lost 3 bases, and 4 bases stayed unmatched. This CDR3 spans 15 amino acids. DNA of the CDR3: TGTGCCAGCAGCTTACAACAGGGGAACAATCAGCCCCAGCATTTT. Encoded protein: CASSLQQGNNQPQHF.